This record concerns one TCR beta chain sequence. Antigen specificity is unknown. The data are from a study of OX40 agonist ivuxolimab in advanced cancers. Study outcomes and limitations: More expanded clones were found, on average, in CD8+ than in CD4+ T cells. Which antigen the expanded peripheral T cells recognized is unknown.

The germline CDR1 and CDR2 sequences are KGHSH and LQKENI. This CDR3 spans 17 amino acids. Trimming removed 3 bases from V and 2 bases from J; junction bases left unmatched: 7. The assay was immunoSEQ multiplex PCR, and TCRdb's table has in-frame clones only and misses some. The sample lists about 100,000 clones; just over 90% were seen once. The origin of this receptor is an adult with an advanced solid tumor such as melanoma, head and neck, liver or kidney cancer. V usage is TRBV18 and J usage is TRBJ2-1; 10 nucleotides align to TRBD1. Sequenced material: CD4+ or CD8+ T cells sorted from blood, taken in a trial of the OX40 agonist ivuxolimab. CDR3 in DNA: TGTGCCAGCTCACCCCCCCGGACAGGGGGTCCCTACAATGAGCAGTTCTTC. Its protein is CASSPPRTGGPYNEQFF.